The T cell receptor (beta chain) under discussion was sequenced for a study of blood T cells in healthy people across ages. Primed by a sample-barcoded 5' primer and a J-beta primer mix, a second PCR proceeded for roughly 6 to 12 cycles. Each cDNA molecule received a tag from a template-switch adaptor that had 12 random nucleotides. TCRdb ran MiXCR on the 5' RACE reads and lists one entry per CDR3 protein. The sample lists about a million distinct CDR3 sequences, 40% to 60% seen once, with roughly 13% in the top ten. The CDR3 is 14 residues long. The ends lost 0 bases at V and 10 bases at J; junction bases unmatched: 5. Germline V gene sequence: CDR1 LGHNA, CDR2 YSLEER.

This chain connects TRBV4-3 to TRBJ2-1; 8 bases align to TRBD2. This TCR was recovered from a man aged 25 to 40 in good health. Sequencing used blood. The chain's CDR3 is CASSQEPQRGEQFF. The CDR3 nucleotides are TGCGCCAGCAGCCAAGAGCCCCAGCGGGGGGAGCAGTTCTTC.